This T cell receptor beta chain came from a study of blood T cells in healthy people across ages. Study context: About one barcoded beta molecule was captured per two T cells (by template switching).

This clonotype was seen a few times. The authors ran a second PCR of about 7 to 11 cycles using a sample-barcoded 5' primer and a J-beta primer mix. TCRdb reprocessed the 5' RACE reads with MiXCR, giving one entry per CDR3 protein. Here the sample spans approximately 780,000 distinct CDR3 sequences, 20% to 30% being singletons. V lost 1 base, J lost 5 bases, and 14 bases lay in between. From germline, CDR1 is DFQATT and CDR2 SNEGSKA (reference sequence). CDR3 length: 14 residues. These same data were also listed under a study on T cells of mothers and their children.

The rearrangement uses TRBV20-1 and TRBJ2-5; D possibly corresponds to TRBD2 (6 bases). This sequence originates from a boy younger than 18 in good health. Sequenced sample: blood. CDR3 in DNA: TGCAGTGCTAGAGTAGGAGGGTCCGGGGAGACCCAGTACTTC. Translating it yields CSARVGGSGETQYF.